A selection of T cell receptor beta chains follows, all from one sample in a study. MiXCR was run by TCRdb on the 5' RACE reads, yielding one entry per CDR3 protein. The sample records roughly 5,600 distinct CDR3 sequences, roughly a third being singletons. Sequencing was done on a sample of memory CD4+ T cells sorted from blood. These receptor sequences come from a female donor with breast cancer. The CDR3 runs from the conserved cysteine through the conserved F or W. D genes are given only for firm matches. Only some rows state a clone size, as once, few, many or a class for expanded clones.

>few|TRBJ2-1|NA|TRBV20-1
CSASIRSYNEQFF
TGCAGTGCTAGCATCAGATCCTACAATGAGCAGTTCTTC
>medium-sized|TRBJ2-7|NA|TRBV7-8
CASSARRISSPYEQYF
TGTGCCAGCAGCGCCCGCCGAATCTCGAGTCCTTACGAGCAGTACTTC
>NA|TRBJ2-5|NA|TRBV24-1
CATSDPSAPRAQCF
TGTGCCACCAGTGATCCCAGCGCTCCGAGGGCCCAGTGCTTC
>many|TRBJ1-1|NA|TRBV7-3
CASSPQPLSGAEAFF
TGTGCCAGCAGCCCACAACCATTATCAGGCGCTGAAGCTTTCTTT
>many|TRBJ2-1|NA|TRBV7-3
CASSLGTGRNNEQFF
TGTGCCAGCAGCTTAGGAACAGGGCGGAACAATGAGCAGTTCTTC
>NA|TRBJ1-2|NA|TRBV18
CASSPPNLGGNYGYTF
TGTGCCAGCTCACCACCAAACCTAGGGGGAAACTATGGCTACACCTTC
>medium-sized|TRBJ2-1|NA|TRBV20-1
CSAATTAYNEQFF
TGCAGTGCTGCAACTACAGCCTACAATGAGCAGTTCTTC
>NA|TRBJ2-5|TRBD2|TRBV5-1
CASSNTLLRRGGGEAQYF
TGCGCCAGCAGCAACACTCTCCTAAGGCGGGGGGGCGGAGAGGCCCAGTACTTC
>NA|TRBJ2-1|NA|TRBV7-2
CASSLVSATPRIYNEQFF
TGTGCCAGCAGCTTAGTTTCAGCAACCCCTAGGATCTACAATGAGCAGTTCTTC
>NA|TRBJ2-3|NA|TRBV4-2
CASSPWDSCADTQYF
TGTGCCAGCAGCCCCTGGGATTCATGTGCCGATACGCAGTATTTT
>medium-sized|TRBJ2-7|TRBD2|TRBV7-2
CASSLVLAAYEQYF
TGTGCCAGCAGCTTAGTACTAGCGGCCTACGAGCAGTACTTC
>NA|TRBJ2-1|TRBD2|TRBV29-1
CSGGGLAVNEQFF
TGCAGCGGGGGGGGACTAGCGGTTAATGAGCAGTTCTTC
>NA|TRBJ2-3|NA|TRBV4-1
CASSQDSRGRTDTQYF
TGCGCCAGCAGCCAAGATAGCAGGGGTCGGACAGATACGCAGTATTTT
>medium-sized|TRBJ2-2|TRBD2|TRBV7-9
CASSFRGGLAGAGELFF
TGTGCCAGCAGCTTCCGGGGTGGACTAGCCGGTGCCGGGGAGCTGTTTTTT
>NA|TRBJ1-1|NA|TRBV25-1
CASSESGRNTEAFF
TGTGCCAGCAGTGAATCAGGGAGGAACACTGAAGCTTTCTTT
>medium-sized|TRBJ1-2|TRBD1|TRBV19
CASSHSGTGARRLNGYTF
TGTGCCAGCTCTCACTCTGGGACAGGGGCCCGAAGGCTTAATGGCTACACCTTC
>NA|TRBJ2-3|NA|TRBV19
CATKIGGGTDTQYF
TGTGCCACCAAAATCGGGGGAGGCACAGATACGCAGTATTTT
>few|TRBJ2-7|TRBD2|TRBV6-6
CASSYEVAGGEQYF
TGTGCCAGCAGTTACGAGGTAGCGGGGGGGGAGCAGTACTTC
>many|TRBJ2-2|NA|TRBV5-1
CASSLGHNTGELFF
TGCGCCAGCAGCTTAGGACACAACACCGGGGAGCTGTTTTTT
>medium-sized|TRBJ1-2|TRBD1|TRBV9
CASSVAQGAYGYTF
TGTGCCAGCAGCGTAGCCCAGGGGGCTTACGGCTACACCTTC
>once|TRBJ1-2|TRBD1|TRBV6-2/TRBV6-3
CASTYGTGDGYTF
TGTGCCAGCACCTACGGGACAGGGGATGGCTACACCTTC
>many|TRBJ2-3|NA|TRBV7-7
CASSLAQGDTQYF
TGTGCCAGCAGCTTAGCGCAAGGGGATACGCAGTATTTT
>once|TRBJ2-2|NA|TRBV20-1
CSARVGNTGELFF
TGCAGTGCTAGAGTGGGGAACACCGGGGAGCTGTTTTTT
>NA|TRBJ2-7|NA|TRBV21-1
CASSKVRSEVQYF
TGTGCCAGCAGCAAAGTTAGGTCGGAGGTGCAGTACTTC
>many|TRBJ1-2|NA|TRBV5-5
CASSLLGGHYGYTF
TGTGCCAGCAGCTTGTTGGGTGGGCACTATGGCTACACCTTC
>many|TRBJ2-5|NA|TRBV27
CASGGQRAQYF
TGTGCCAGCGGGGGGCAGAGGGCCCAGTACTTC
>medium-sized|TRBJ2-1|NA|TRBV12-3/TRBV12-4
CASSFGVPSDEQFF
TGTGCCAGCAGTTTCGGTGTCCCTTCGGATGAGCAGTTCTTC
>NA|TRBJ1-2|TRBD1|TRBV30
CAWRAGGSYGYTF
TGTGCCTGGAGGGCAGGGGGTTCCTATGGCTACACCTTC
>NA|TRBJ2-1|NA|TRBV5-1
CASSLQKTYNEQFF
TGCGCCAGCAGCTTACAAAAAACCTACAATGAGCAGTTCTTC
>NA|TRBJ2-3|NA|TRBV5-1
CASSFRPTDTQYF
TGCGCCAGCAGCTTTCGGCCCACAGATACGCAGTATTTT
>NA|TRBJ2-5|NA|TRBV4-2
CASSQGDGERGETQYF
TGTGCCAGCAGCCAAGGCGATGGGGAGCGCGGAGAGACCCAGTACTTC
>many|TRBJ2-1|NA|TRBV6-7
CAREVTALGNEQFF
TGTGCCAGGGAAGTGACCGCTCTGGGGAATGAGCAGTTCTTC